The subject of this entry is one TCR beta chain. The antigen remains unidentified. This record belongs to a study of naive and memory T cell subsets. Broader study findings: Possibly reflecting memory cells re-expressing CD45RA, a few larger clonotypes occurred in naive repertoires, especially CD8. Expression changes during T cell differentiation may affect RNA-based TCR counts.

Germline assignment: CDR1 SGHKS and CDR2 YYEKEE (reference sequence). The length of the CDR3 is 14 residues. V lost 6 bases to trimming and J lost 3 bases, with 15 bases between them. An equimolar mix of two oligonucleotides served as the beta constant-region primer for TRBC1 and TRBC2. The ligated cDNA underwent four PCR rounds using SP2 and nested alpha and beta constant-region primers. One entry per CDR3 protein, called by TCRdb with MiXCR from the UMI-ligation and nested PCR reads. The data show more than 120,000 distinct CDR3 sequences, about 20% seen once. The sample consisted of naive CD8+ T cells from blood. The chain carries TRBV5-5 and TRBJ1-2; D gene ambiguous. The receptor was derived from a human donor in good health. The CDR3 DNA reads as TGTGCCAGCACCATTGAAGACGTCGACTATGGCTACACCTTC. This encodes CASTIEDVDYGYTF.